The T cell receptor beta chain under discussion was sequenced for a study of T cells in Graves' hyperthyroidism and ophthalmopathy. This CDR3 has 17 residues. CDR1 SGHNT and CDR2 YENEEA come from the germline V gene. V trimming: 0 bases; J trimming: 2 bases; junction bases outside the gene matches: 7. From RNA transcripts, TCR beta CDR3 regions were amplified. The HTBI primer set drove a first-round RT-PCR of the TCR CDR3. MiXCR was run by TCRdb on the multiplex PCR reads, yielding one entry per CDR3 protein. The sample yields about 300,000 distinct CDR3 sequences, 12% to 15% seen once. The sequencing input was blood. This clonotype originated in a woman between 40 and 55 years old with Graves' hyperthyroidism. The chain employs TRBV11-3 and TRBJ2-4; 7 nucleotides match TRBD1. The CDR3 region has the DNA TGTGCCAGCAGCTTAGATTACAGGGGCTTGTCCAAAAACATTCAGTACTTC. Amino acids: CASSLDYRGLSKNIQYF.